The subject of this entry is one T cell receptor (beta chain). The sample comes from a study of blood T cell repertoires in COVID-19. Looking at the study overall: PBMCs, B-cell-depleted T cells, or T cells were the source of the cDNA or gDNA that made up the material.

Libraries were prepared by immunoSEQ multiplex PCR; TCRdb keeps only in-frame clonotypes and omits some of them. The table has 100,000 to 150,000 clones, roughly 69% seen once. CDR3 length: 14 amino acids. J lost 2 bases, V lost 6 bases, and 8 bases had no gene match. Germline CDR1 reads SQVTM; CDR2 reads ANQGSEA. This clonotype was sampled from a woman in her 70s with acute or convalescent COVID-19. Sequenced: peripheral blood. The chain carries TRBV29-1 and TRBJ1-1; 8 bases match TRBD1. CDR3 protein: CSVQPGQVNTEAFF. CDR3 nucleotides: TGCAGCGTCCAACCGGGACAGGTAAACACTGAAGCTTTCTTT.